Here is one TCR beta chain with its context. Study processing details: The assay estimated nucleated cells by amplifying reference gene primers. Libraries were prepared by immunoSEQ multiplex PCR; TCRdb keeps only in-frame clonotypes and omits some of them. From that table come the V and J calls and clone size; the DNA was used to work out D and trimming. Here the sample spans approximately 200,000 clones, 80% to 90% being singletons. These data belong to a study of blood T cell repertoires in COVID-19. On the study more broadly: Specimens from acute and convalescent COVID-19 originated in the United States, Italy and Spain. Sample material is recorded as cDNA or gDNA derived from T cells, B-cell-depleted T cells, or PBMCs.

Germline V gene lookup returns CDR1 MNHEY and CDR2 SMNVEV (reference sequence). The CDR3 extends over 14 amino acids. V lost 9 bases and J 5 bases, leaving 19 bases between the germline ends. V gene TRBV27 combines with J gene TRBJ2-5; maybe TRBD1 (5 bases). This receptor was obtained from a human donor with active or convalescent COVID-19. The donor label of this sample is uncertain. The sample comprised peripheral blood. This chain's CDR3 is CASRATGSRETQYF. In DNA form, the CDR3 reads TGTGCCAGTCGAGCTACAGGTAGCCGTGAGACCCAGTACTTC.